A single sample gave rise to the 9 T cell receptor delta chains below, sequenced in a study of γδ T cells in repeated Plasmodium falciparum infection. Bulk repertoires came from Vgamma9/Vdelta2+ or Vdelta2-negative gammadelta T cells flow-sorted from PBMC. TCRdb redid the clone calls on the multiplex PCR reads with CATT. The sample has roughly 90,000 delta-chain clones, 1.4% seen once; the top ten hold around 8.5%. Sequencing was done on a sample of gamma-delta T cells from blood. Every receptor here comes from a pool of human donors (malaria-infected and uninfected, not separated).

This clone has only a few counts. TCRdb assigns this DNA the protein of a much larger clone, which departs from its translation at residue 4; this likely reflects a read error, and the protein shown comes from translating the DNA. The genes are TRDV2 and TRDJ1; a weak D match, TRDD3 (6 bases). The CDR3 has 18 residues. Germline V gives CDR1 GEAIGNYY, CDR2 EKD. The CDR3 protein is CACYTVSQGGKYTDKLIF. The CDR3 region has the DNA TGTGCCTGTTACACCGTAAGTCAAGGGGGAAAGTACACCGATAAACTCATCTTT.

Details on this clone: The protein that TCRdb holds for this DNA derives from a much larger clone and differs from the translated DNA at residue 5, which likely indicates a read error; the protein shown here is translated from the DNA. This sequence joins TRDV1 and TRDJ1; no firm D call. TCRdb offers no J gene call, so here the DNA was matched to germline to obtain one. Looked up from germline, CDR1 is TSWWSYY and CDR2 is QGS. CDR3 size: 12 residues. V dropped 4 bases and J dropped 2 bases, with 5 bases sitting between them. Here the CDR3 reads CALGVLTDKLIF. CDR3 nucleotide sequence: TGTGCTCTTGGGGTCCTGACCGATAAACTCATCTTT.

This clone was found a few times. The protein recorded in TCRdb matches a much larger clone and deviates from this DNA's translation at residue 5, suggesting a read error; the protein here is obtained by translating the DNA. The gene calls are TRDV2 and TRDJ1, with D uncertain. TCRdb offers no J gene call, so here the DNA was matched to germline to obtain one. The CDR3 sequence is 17 residues long. Germline lookup yields CDR1 GEAIGNYY and CDR2 EKD. The V and J ends lost 2 bases and 0 bases respectively, with 18 bases between them. CDR3 nucleotides: TGTGCCTGTGACATCGTCGTGACTTCTCCCAACACCGATAAACTCATCTTT. It is translated as CACDIVVTSPNTDKLIF.

Many counts were recorded for this clone. J is TRDJ3 and V is TRDV2; 10 bases line up with TRDD3. Trimming cost V 3 bases and J 2 bases; bases outside gene matches: 15. In germline, CDR1 is GEAIGNYY, CDR2 EKD. There are 21 residues in the CDR3. CDR3 nucleotides: TGTGCCTGTGACCTCGTCGTACTGGGGGATCGGGCTACCTGGGACACCCGACAGATGTTTTTC. This gives the protein CACDLVVLGDRATWDTRQMFF.

With regard to this clone: It differs at one base from a far larger clone, so likely a read error. The sample holds other DNA sequences that translate to the same CDR3. The chain links TRDV2 to TRDJ1; 7 bases map to TRDD3. Germline matching of the DNA provided the J gene here, since TCRdb leaves it blank. The germline gives CDR1 GEAIGNYY, CDR2 EKD. The CDR3 consists of 18 residues. The V and J ends lost 0 bases and 0 bases, in that order; junction bases with no gene match: 12. The CDR3 region is CACDTVSTLLGDTDKLIF. The CDR3 DNA follows: TGTGCCTGTGACACCGTATCAACTCTCCTGGGGGACACCGATAAACTCATCTTT.

This clone was counted between two and nine times. A far larger clone is one nucleotide away, so this likely arose from a read error. Other DNA sequences in this specimen translate into the identical CDR3. The J gene went uncalled, whereas the V gene is TRDV1; the D call in the table, TRDD3, was not verified against the DNA. The CDR3 length is 21 residues. Germline CDR1 is TSWWSYY and CDR2 is QGS. This chain's CDR3 is CALGELVLIDPRGGATDKLIF. The CDR3 nucleotides are TGTGCTCTTGGGGAACTAGTTCTAATTGACCCTCGGGGGGGTGCCACCGATAAACTCATCTTC.

There are a few counts of this clone. This DNA translates differently at residue 3 from the TCRdb protein, which is that of a much larger clone; a read error is likely, and the protein shown is the DNA's own translation. This sequence joins TRDV1 and TRDJ1; a possible D gene is TRDD3 (5 bases). Here the J gene was assigned by germline matching of the DNA, as TCRdb has none. Germline CDR1 and CDR2: TSWWSYY and QGS. CDR3 length: 16 amino acids. CDR3 loop: CAFGETRAAYTDKLIF. The CDR3 nucleotides read TGTGCTTTTGGGGAAACAAGGGCCGCGTACACCGATAAACTCATCTTT.

The table lists this clone with a few counts. TCRdb's listed protein matches a much larger clone and diverges from this DNA's translation at residue 11, likely through a read error; the protein shown comes from the DNA. Within the sample, other DNA sequences also encode this same CDR3. The V gene is TRDV2; the J gene was not called; TRDD3, the D gene given by the table, was not confirmed from the DNA. Germline V gene lookup returns CDR1 GEAIGNYY and CDR2 EKD. The CDR3 loop spans 16 amino acids. CDR3 nucleotide sequence: TGTGCCTGTGACACCGAGGAAGAAGAGGGCGCAGATAAGCTCATCTTT. Translation gives CACDTEEEEGADKLIF.

This clone was picked up a small number of times. The protein that TCRdb holds for this DNA derives from a much larger clone and differs from the translated DNA at residue 17, which likely indicates a read error; the protein shown here is translated from the DNA. V gene TRDV1 combines with J gene TRDJ1; D is perhaps TRDD2 or TRDD3 (5 bases each). Per germline, CDR1 TSWWSYY and CDR2 QGS. The CDR3 loop spans 19 amino acids. CDR3 sequence (DNA): TGTGCTCTTGGGGACCCAAGTCCCTTCGGGAGGGGGTACACCGATAAACCCATCTTT. Translating gives CALGDPSPFGRGYTDKPIF.